A selection of T cell receptor beta chains follows, all from one sample in a study of response to subunit inactivated influenza vaccine. TCRdb redid the calling of the RT-PCR reads with MiXCR, one entry per CDR3 protein. The data show roughly 570,000 distinct CDR3 sequences, with 14% seen just once and around 10% held by the top ten. This sample comprised PBMCs from blood, obtained approximately 12 days after vaccination. The receptors were gathered from a man aged 45-60 years who received an inactivated influenza vaccine. Each CDR3 is given with its conserved first and last residue. A D gene is named only where the DNA matches it firmly. Rows may omit the clone size; those that give it use once, few, many or a size class.

j_call cdr3_length d_call clone_size v_call cdr3_nt cdr3_aa
TRBJ2-5 15 NA NA TRBV6-2/TRBV6-3 TGTGCCAGCAGAGGGGGACCGACAAACCAAGAGACCCAGTACTTC CASRGGPTNQETQYF
TRBJ2-2 17 TRBD2 few TRBV6-5 TGTGCCAGCAGTTACTCCTGGACTAGCGGGAACACCGGGGAGCTGTTTTTT CASSYSWTSGNTGELFF
TRBJ2-2 15 NA NA TRBV18 TGTGCCAGCTCACCAAGAGGGGGTACGGCCGGGGAGCTGTTTTTT CASSPRGGTAGELFF
TRBJ2-1 13 NA NA TRBV4-1 TGCGCCAGCAGCCAAGAACGGGGCTGGCCTCAGTTCTTC CASSQERGWPQFF
TRBJ2-1 13 NA few TRBV29-1 TGCAGCGTTCAAGGACAGTACTACAATGAGCAGTTCTTC CSVQGQYYNEQFF
TRBJ1-1 14 NA few TRBV20-1 TGCAGTGCTCACGACCCTCGGGGGAACACTGAAGCTTTCTTT CSAHDPRGNTEAFF
TRBJ2-4 14 NA NA TRBV12-3/TRBV12-4 TGTGCCAGCACTACGGGTCTAGCCAAAAACATTCAGTACTTC CASTTGLAKNIQYF
TRBJ2-5 14 TRBD1 few TRBV12-3/TRBV12-4 TGTGCCAGCTCCAGACAGGGGCCAAAGGAGACCCAGTACTTC CASSRQGPKETQYF
TRBJ2-7 12 NA few TRBV4-2 TGTGCCAGCAGCCACCCCCGAGGCGAGCAGTACTTC CASSHPRGEQYF
TRBJ2-7 14 TRBD1 NA TRBV5-1 TGCGCCAGCAGCAGGGGACAGGGGTGGTACGAGCAGTACTTC CASSRGQGWYEQYF
TRBJ2-4 13 NA many TRBV28 TGTGCCAGCAGCCCGGACGCACAAAACATTCAGTACTTC CASSPDAQNIQYF
TRBJ2-1 14 TRBD2 many TRBV5-1 TGCGCCAGCAAGCGGGAGGGGTCCTACAATGAGCAGTTCTTC CASKREGSYNEQFF
TRBJ2-5 15 NA few TRBV4-1 TGCGCCAGCAGCCAAGATGGGACCGAGGAGGAGACCCAGTACTTC CASSQDGTEEETQYF
TRBJ2-1 18 TRBD1 NA TRBV6-2/TRBV6-3 TGTGCCAGCAGTTTAGTATGGGACAGGGGAATCTCCTACAATGAGCAGTTCTTC CASSLVWDRGISYNEQFF
TRBJ2-7 13 NA NA TRBV28 TGTGCCAGCCTCAAAGGCAACTCCTACGAGCAGTACTTC CASLKGNSYEQYF
TRBJ1-6 14 NA NA TRBV12-3/TRBV12-4 TGTGCCAGCAGTGCACAGGGAATTTATTCACCCCTCCACTTT CASSAQGIYSPLHF
TRBJ1-1 15 TRBD1 many TRBV5-1 TGCGCCAGCAGCGTCACACAGGGGAGTGGGACTGAAGCTTTCTTT CASSVTQGSGTEAFF
TRBJ2-3 14 NA few TRBV29-1 TGCAGCGCCCAAACCTCAGGGAGCACAGATACGCAGTATTTT CSAQTSGSTDTQYF
TRBJ1-1 14 TRBD1 few TRBV3-1 TGTGCCAGCAGCCGCGGACAGGGTTGGACTGAAGCTTTCTTT CASSRGQGWTEAFF
TRBJ2-3 14 TRBD2 few TRBV12-3/TRBV12-4 TGTGCCAGCAGTAGCGGGGGGCTCACAGATACGCAGTATTTT CASSSGGLTDTQYF
TRBJ2-5 14 NA NA TRBV20-1 TGCAGTGCTAGGTCGCCTGGAAACCAAGAGACCCAGTACTTC CSARSPGNQETQYF
TRBJ2-2 15 TRBD1 many TRBV5-1 TGCGCCAGCAGCTTACAGGGGGCGAGCACCGGGGAGCTGTTTTTT CASSLQGASTGELFF
TRBJ2-7 14 NA NA TRBV28 TGTGCCAGCAGTAGACTGACCTCGAGGTACGAGCAGTACTTC CASSRLTSRYEQYF
TRBJ1-1 14 NA few TRBV20-1 TGCAGTGCTAGAAAGCAGGGGCTGAACACTGAAGCTTTCTTT CSARKQGLNTEAFF
TRBJ1-6 15 NA NA TRBV7-2 TGTGCCAGCAGCTTAATGCAGGGGTTTAATTCACCCCTCCACTTT CASSLMQGFNSPLHF
TRBJ2-1 13 NA NA TRBV20-1 TGCAGTGCTAGAGAGTACAGGGAGGCTGAGCAGTTCTTC CSAREYREAEQFF
TRBJ2-1 15 TRBD2 few TRBV20-1 TGCAGTGCTTTCCATGCTAGCGGGAGGTCCAATGAGCAGTTCTTC CSAFHASGRSNEQFF
TRBJ2-1 13 NA many TRBV18 TGTGCCAGCTCACGGGACTGGAACAATGAGCAGTTCTTC CASSRDWNNEQFF
TRBJ2-7 16 TRBD1 many TRBV20-1 TGCAGTGCTAGAGCTCTACAGGGGGCCTCCCCCTACGAGCAGTACTTC CSARALQGASPYEQYF
TRBJ2-2 16 NA many TRBV2 TGTGCCAGCAGTGAAGGTCGGGGGGCCGGCACCGGGGAGCTGTTTTTT CASSEGRGAGTGELFF
TRBJ2-3 13 NA few TRBV6-6 TGTGCCAGCAGCGGCCGAGACACAGATACGCAGTATTTT CASSGRDTDTQYF
TRBJ2-5 12 NA NA TRBV15 TGTGCCTCCAGCAGATCCAGAGAGACCCAGTACTTC CASSRSRETQYF
TRBJ2-1 15 TRBD2 many TRBV5-6 TGTGCCAGCAGCCGGCCGGGAGGCCTATACAATGAGCAGTTCTTC CASSRPGGLYNEQFF
TRBJ1-6 15 TRBD1 many TRBV11-1 TGTGCCAGCAGCTTATTACAGGGGGTGAGATCACCCCTCCACTTT CASSLLQGVRSPLHF
TRBJ2-3 15 NA few TRBV7-9 TGTGCCAGCAGCGAACTAGCCCGTAGCACAGATACGCAGTATTTT CASSELARSTDTQYF
TRBJ2-5 16 NA once TRBV12-3/TRBV12-4 TGTGCCAGCAGTTTATCCTGGGCACCCAGCTTGGAGACCCAGTCCTTC CASSLSWAPSLETQSF
TRBJ2-2 10 NA NA TRBV12-3/TRBV12-4 TGTGCCAGCAGTTTAAGGGAGCTGTTTTTT CASSLRELFF
TRBJ2-1 17 NA NA TRBV7-6 TGTGCCAGCAACTCTCGGATGGGGGGTTATACCTACAATGAGCAGTTCTTC CASNSRMGGYTYNEQFF
TRBJ2-1 15 NA NA TRBV27 TGTGCCATCAGTTTATCTGGGGGGATACGGGGTGAGCAGTTCTTC CAISLSGGIRGEQFF
TRBJ1-2 14 NA few TRBV24-1 TGTGCCACCAGTGATTTTAACATAAACTATGGCTACACCTTC CATSDFNINYGYTF
TRBJ2-7 13 TRBD2 NA TRBV7-9 TGTGCCAGCGGAATAGCGGGAGGATACGAGCAGTACTTC CASGIAGGYEQYF
TRBJ1-5 12 NA NA TRBV24-1 TGTGCCACCGGGATAGGGTTTCAGCCCCAGCATTTT CATGIGFQPQHF
TRBJ2-1 15 TRBD2 once TRBV20-1 TGCAGTGCCCCCCCCTGGGACGGGGGAGGGAATGAGCAGTTCTTC CSAPPWDGGGNEQFF
TRBJ2-5 13 NA NA TRBV20-1 TGCAGTGCTAGACGGGGGGCTGGGGAGACCCAGTACTTC CSARRGAGETQYF
TRBJ2-1 13 TRBD1 NA TRBV29-1 TGCAGCGTTGGGACAGGGGGGGCCAATGAGCAGTTCTTC CSVGTGGANEQFF
TRBJ2-7 15 TRBD1 NA TRBV7-2 TGTGCCAGCAGCTACCGGGACAGAAGCTCCTACGAGCAGTACTTC CASSYRDRSSYEQYF
TRBJ1-2 13 NA NA TRBV6-2/TRBV6-3 TGTGCCAGCACTCAGATGTCTAACTATGGCTACACCTTC CASTQMSNYGYTF
TRBJ1-3 14 NA few TRBV11-2 TGTGCCAGCAGCCCTGGACTCTGGGGAAACACCATATATTTT CASSPGLWGNTIYF